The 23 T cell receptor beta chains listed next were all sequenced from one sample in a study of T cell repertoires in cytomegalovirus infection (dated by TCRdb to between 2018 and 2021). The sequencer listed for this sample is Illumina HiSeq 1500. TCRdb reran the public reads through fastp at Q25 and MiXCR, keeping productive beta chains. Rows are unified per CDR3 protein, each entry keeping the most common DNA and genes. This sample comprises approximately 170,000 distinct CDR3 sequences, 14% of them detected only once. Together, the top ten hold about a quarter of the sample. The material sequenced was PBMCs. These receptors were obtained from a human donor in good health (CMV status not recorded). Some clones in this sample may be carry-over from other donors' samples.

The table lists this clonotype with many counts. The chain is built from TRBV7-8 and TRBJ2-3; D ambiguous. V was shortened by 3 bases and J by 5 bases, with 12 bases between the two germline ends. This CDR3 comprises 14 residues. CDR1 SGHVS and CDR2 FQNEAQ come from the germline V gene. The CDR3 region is CASSFPVREDTQYF. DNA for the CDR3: TGTGCCAGCAGCTTTCCCGTGCGCGAAGATACGCAGTATTTT.

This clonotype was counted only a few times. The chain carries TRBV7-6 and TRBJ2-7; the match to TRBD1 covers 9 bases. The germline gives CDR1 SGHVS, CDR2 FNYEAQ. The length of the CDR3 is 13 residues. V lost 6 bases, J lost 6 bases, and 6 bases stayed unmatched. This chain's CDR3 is CASRPDRGGEQYF. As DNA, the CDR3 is TGTGCCAGCAGACCGGACAGGGGAGGCGAGCAGTACTTC.

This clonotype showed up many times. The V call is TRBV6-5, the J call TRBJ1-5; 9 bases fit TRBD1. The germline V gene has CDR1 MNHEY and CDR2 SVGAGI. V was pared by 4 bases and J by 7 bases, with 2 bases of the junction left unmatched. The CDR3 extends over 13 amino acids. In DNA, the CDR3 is TGTGCCAGCAGTTGGGACAGGGAACAGCCCCAGCATTTT. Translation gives CASSWDREQPQHF.

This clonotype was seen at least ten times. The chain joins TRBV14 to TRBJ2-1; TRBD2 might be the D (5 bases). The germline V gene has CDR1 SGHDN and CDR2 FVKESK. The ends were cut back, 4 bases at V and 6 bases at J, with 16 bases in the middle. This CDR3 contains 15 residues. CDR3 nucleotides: TGTGCCAGCAGCCTGGCCCCAGACTATCCCAATGAGCAGTTCTTC. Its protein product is CASSLAPDYPNEQFF.

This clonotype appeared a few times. CDR3 DNA: TGTGCCAGCAGTTACTCCGGGGTGGGATATGAGCAGTTCTTC. As protein: CASSYSGVGYEQFF. V and J are TRBV6-6 and TRBJ2-1; a weak D match, TRBD2 (5 bases). V was clipped by 0 bases and J by 8 bases, with 11 bases between them. The CDR3 spans 14 residues. Germline V gives CDR1 MNHNY, CDR2 SVGAGI (reference sequence).

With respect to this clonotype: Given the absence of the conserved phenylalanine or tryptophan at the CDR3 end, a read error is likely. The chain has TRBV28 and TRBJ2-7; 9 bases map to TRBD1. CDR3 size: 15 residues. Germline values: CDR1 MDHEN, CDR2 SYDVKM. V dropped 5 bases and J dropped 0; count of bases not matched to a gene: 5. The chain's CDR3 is CASSPPGQGSYEQYL. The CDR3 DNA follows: TGTGCCAGCAGTCCTCCGGGACAGGGCTCCTACGAGCAGTACTTA.

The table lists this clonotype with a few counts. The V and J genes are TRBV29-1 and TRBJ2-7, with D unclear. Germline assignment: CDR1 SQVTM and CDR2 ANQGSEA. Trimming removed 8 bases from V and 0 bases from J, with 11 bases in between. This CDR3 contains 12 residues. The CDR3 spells CSSTGSSYEQYF. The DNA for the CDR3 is TGCAGCAGCACCGGGTCCTCCTACGAGCAGTACTTC.

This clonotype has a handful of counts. CDR3 in amino acids: CSVGLASSYEQYF. CDR3 bases: TGCAGCGTCGGACTAGCGAGTTCCTACGAGCAGTACTTC. This chain joins TRBV29-1 and TRBJ2-7; 9 positions agree with TRBD2. The germline V gene has CDR1 SQVTM and CDR2 ANQGSEA. Unmatched junction bases numbered 4, after V lost 6 bases and J lost 1 base. The CDR3 length is 13 residues.

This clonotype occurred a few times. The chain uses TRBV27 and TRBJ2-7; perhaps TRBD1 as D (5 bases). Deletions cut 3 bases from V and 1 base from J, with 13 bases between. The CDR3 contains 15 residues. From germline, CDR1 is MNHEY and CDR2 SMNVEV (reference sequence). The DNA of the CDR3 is TGTGCCAGCAGTTTGACAGTTCTGGGGTCCTACGAGCAGTACTTC. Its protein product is CASSLTVLGSYEQYF.

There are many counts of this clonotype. CDR3 region: CASSLGSAEAFF. The DNA of the CDR3 is TGTGCCAGCAGCTTAGGCAGCGCTGAAGCTTTCTTT. The V gene is TRBV7-9, the J gene TRBJ1-1, with unresolved D. CDR1 is SEHNR, CDR2 FQNEAQ, per germline (reference sequence). Trimming removed 1 base at V and 6 bases at J, with 6 bases between. The CDR3 covers 12 residues.

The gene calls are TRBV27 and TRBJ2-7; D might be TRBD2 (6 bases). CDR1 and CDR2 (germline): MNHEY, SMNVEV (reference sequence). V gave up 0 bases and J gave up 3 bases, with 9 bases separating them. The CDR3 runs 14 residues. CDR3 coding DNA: TGTGCCAGCAGTTTATCGGGACTCAACTACGAGCAGTACTTC. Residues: CASSLSGLNYEQYF.

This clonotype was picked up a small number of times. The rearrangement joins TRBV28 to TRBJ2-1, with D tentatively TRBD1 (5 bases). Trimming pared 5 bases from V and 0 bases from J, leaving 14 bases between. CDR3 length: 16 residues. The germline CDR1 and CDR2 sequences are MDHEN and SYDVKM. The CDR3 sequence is CASSPPRQISYNEQFF. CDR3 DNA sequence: TGTGCCAGCAGTCCCCCCCGACAGATCTCCTACAATGAGCAGTTCTTC.

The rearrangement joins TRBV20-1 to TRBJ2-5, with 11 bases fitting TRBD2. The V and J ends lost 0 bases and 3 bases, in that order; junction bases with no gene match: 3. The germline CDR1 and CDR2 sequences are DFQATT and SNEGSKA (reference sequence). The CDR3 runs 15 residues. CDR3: CSARDPSGRKETQYF. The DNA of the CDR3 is TGCAGTGCTAGAGATCCTAGCGGGAGGAAAGAGACCCAGTACTTC.

The CDR3 loop reads CASSLGGRSNQPQHF. CDR3 coding DNA: TGTGCCAGCAGTTTAGGGGGACGAAGCAATCAGCCCCAGCATTTT. The chain joins TRBV27 to TRBJ1-5; tentatively, D is TRBD1 (5 bases). Germline V gives CDR1 MNHEY, CDR2 SMNVEV (reference sequence). This CDR3 is built from 15 residues. Trimming shortened V by 2 bases and J by 1 base, and 9 bases separated the two germline ends.

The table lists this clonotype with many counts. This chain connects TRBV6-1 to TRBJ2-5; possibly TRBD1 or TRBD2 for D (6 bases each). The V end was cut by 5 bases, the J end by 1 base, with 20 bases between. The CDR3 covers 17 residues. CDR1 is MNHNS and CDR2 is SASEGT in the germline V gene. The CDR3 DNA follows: TGTGCCAGCAGTTATTTCTTGTCCAGGGGACTCCAAGAGACCCAGTACTTC. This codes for CASSYFLSRGLQETQYF.

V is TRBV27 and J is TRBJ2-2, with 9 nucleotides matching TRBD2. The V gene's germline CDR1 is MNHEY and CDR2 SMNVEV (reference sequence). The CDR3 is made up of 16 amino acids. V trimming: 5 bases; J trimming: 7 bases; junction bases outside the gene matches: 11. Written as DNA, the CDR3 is TGTGCCAGCAGTCCCACCGGACTAGCGATAGGCGGGGAGCTGTTTTTT. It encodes CASSPTGLAIGGELFF.

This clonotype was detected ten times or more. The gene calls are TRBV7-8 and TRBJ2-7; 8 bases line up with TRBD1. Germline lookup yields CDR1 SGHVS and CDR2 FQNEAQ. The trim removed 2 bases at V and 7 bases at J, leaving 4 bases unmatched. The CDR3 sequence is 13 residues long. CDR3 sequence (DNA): TGTGCCAGCAGCTTAACGGGACAGGCAGAGCAGTACTTC. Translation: CASSLTGQAEQYF.

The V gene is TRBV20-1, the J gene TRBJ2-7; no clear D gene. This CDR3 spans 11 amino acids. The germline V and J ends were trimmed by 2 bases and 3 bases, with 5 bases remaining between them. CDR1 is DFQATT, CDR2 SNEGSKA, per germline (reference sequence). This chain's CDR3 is CSARHFYEQYF. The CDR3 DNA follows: TGCAGTGCTAGACACTTCTACGAGCAGTACTTC.

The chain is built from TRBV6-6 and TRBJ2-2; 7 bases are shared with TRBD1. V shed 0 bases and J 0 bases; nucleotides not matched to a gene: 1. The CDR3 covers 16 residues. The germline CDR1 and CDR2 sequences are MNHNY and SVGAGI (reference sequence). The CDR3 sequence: CASSYSTGTNTGELFF. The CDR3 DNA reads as TGTGCCAGCAGTTACTCGACAGGGACGAACACCGGGGAGCTGTTTTTT.

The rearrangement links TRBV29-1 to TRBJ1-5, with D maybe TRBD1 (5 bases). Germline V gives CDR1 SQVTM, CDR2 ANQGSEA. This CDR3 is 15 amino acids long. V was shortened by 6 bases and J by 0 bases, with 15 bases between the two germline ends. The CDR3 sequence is CSVAGTVDSNQPQHF. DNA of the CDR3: TGCAGCGTCGCAGGGACGGTTGATAGCAATCAGCCCCAGCATTTT. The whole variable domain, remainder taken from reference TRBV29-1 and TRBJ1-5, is SAVISQKPSRDICQRGTSLTIQCQVDSQVTMMFWYRQQPGQSLTLIATANQGSEATYESGFVIDKFPISRPNLTFSTLTVSNMSPEDSSIYLCSVAGTVDSNQPQHFGDGTRLSIL.

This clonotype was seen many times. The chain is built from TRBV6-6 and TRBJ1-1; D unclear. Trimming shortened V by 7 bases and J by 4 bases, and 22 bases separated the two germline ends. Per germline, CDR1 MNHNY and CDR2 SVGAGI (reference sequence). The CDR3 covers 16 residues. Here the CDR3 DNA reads TGTGCCAGCATCAGATCTTGGGCCCCCTCGGGCACTGAAGCTTTCTTT. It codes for CASIRSWAPSGTEAFF.

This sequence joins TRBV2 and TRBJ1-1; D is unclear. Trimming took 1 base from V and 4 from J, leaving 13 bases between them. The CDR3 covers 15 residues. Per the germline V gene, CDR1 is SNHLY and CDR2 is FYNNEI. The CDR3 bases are TGTGCCAGCAGTGAAGTCGGCCTCGAGGGCACTGAAGCTTTCTTT. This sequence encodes CASSEVGLEGTEAFF.

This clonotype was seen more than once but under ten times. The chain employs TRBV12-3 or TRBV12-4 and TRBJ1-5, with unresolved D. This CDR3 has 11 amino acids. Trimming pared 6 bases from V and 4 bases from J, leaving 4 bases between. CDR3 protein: CASSVNQPQHF. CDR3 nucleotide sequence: TGTGCCAGCAGCGTGAATCAGCCCCAGCATTTT.